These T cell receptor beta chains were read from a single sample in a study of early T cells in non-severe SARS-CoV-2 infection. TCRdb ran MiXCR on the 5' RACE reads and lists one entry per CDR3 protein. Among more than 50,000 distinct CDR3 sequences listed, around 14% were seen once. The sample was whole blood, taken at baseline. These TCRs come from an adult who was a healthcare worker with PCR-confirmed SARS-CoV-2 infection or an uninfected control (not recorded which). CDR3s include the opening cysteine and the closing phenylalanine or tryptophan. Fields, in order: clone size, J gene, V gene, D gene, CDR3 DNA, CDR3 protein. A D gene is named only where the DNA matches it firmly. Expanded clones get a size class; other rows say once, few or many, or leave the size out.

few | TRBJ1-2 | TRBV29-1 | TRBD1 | TGCAGCGTTAGCGGGACAGGGAAGACTAACTATGGCTACACCTTC | CSVSGTGKTNYGYTF
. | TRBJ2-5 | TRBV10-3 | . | TGTGCCACCATGTCAGGGCCCCAAGAGACCCAGTACTTC | CATMSGPQETQYF
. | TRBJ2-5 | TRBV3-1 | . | TGTGCCAGCAGCCGAGAACTTGCCCAAGAGACCCAGTACTTC | CASSRELAQETQYF
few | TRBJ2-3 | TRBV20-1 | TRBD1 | TGCAGTGCTCCCTCACGACAGGGGGCCACAGATACGCAGTATTTT | CSAPSRQGATDTQYF
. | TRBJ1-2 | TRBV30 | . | TGTGCCTGGAGTGTCCCCGTCAGGGGCTACACCTTC | CAWSVPVRGYTF
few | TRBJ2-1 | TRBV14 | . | TGTGCCAGCAGCCCCTTTGGGGGCCCGCCTAATGAGCAGTTCTTC | CASSPFGGPPNEQFF
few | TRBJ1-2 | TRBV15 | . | TGTGCCACCAGCAGAGTTCCGATAGCGGCCCTAGTTGGCTACACCTTC | CATSRVPIAALVGYTF
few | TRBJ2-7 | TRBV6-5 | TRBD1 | TGTGCCAGCATCCACGGACAGGATACCTACGAGCAGTACTTC | CASIHGQDTYEQYF
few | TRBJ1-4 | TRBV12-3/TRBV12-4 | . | TGTGCCAGCAGTTTCACCCCAGGGCCAAATGAAAAACTGTTTTTT | CASSFTPGPNEKLFF
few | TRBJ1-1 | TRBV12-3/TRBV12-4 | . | TGTGCCAGCAGTTTAGCCGGGACAACGACTGAAGCTTTCTTT | CASSLAGTTTEAFF
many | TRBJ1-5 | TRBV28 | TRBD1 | TGTGCCACCGGGACAGGCAATCAGCCCCAGCATTTT | CATGTGNQPQHF
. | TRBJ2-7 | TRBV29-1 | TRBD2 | TGCAGCGTCTCTAGCGGGGCTCCCTACGAGCAGTACTTC | CSVSSGAPYEQYF
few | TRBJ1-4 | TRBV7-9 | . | TGTGCCAGCAGCCCCCCAGGGGCTCCTGAGGGAAAACTGTTTTTT | CASSPPGAPEGKLFF
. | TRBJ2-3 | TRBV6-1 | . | TGTGCCAGCAGTTCCCGTCCCGGGACTTCTACTAGCACAGATACGCAGTATTTT | CASSSRPGTSTSTDTQYF
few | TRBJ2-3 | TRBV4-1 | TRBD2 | TGCGCCAGCAGCCGGTCGACTAGCGGGAGCGGCACAGATACGCAGTATTTT | CASSRSTSGSGTDTQYF
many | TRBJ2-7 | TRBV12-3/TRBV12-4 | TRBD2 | TGTGCCAGCAGACTCCGACTAGCGACCTCCTACGAGCAGTACTTC | CASRLRLATSYEQYF
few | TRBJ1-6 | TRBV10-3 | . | TGTGCCATCAGTGAAGCCTCAGCCCAGGGAGGAAGACCCCTCCACTTT | CAISEASAQGGRPLHF
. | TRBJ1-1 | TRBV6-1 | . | TGTGCCAGCAGTGAAGCGGGGGACACTGAAGCTTTCTTT | CASSEAGDTEAFF
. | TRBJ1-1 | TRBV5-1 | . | TGCGCCAGCAGCTTCGGGGGTGTGAGGTTCACTGAAGCTTTCTTT | CASSFGGVRFTEAFF
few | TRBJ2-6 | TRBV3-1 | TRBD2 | TGTGCCAGCAGCCAAGTTGGGAGGGCTGGGGCCAACGTCCTGACTTTC | CASSQVGRAGANVLTF
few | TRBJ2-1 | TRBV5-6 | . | TGTGCCAGCAGCCCGGGGTCCCTCTACAATGAGCAGTTCTTC | CASSPGSLYNEQFF
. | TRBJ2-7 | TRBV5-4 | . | TGTGCCAGCGGAATCAGGAGCTACGAGCAGTACTTC | CASGIRSYEQYF
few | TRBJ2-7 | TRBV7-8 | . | TGTGCCAGCAGCTTAGCGGGACACCTTACCTACGAGCAGTACTTC | CASSLAGHLTYEQYF
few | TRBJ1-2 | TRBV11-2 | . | TGTGCCAGCAGCCCCACCGGGTTAGCGGGGACTGGCTACACCTTC | CASSPTGLAGTGYTF
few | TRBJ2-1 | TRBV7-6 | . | TGTGCCAGCAGCCCGTATGGGAATGAGCAGTTCTTC | CASSPYGNEQFF
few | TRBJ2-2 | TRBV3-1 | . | TGTGCCAGCAGCCACCGACAGACTCTCACCGGGGAGCTGTTTTTT | CASSHRQTLTGELFF
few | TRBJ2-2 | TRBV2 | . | TGTGCCAGCAGTGACGGCGCGGCGAACACCGGGGAGCTGTTTTTT | CASSDGAANTGELFF
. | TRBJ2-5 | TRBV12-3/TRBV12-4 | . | TGTGCCAGCAGTTCGGACGGGAGTTGGGGGGAGACCCAGTACTTC | CASSSDGSWGETQYF
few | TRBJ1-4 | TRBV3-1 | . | TGTGCCAGCAGCCAAAAGGGTACAGGTGAAAAACTGTTTTTT | CASSQKGTGEKLFF
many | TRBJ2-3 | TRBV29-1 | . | TGCAGCGTTGAAGGCGGGAAGGGCACAGATACGCAGTATTTT | CSVEGGKGTDTQYF
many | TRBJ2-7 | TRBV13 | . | TGTGCCAGCAGCACACGGACCTTTCTTGGCTACGAGCAGTACTTC | CASSTRTFLGYEQYF
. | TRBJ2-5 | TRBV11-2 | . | TGTGCCAGCAGCTTAGTGGCTCCTGAAGAGACCCAGTACTTC | CASSLVAPEETQYF
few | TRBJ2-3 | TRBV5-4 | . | TGTGCCAGCAGCCAACGACAGTCGGGGCACACAGATACGCAGTATTTT | CASSQRQSGHTDTQYF
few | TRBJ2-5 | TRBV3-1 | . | TGTGCCAGCAGCCAAGGACTGACTGGAGAGACCCAGTACTTC | CASSQGLTGETQYF
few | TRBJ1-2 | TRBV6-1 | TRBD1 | TGTGCCAGCAGGGAACAAAGACAGGGAAACTATGGCTACACCTTC | CASREQRQGNYGYTF
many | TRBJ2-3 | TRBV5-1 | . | TGCGCCAGCGGTCCCCTCAGGAAAGGCACAGATACGCAGTATTTT | CASGPLRKGTDTQYF
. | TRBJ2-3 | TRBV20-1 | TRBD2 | TGCAGTGCTAGTCGCGGGAGAGGTACAGATACGCAGTATTTT | CSASRGRGTDTQYF
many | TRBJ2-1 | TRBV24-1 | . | TGTGCCACCAGTGGGGGCAGGGGCTCCTACAATGAGCAGTTCTTC | CATSGGRGSYNEQFF